A single sample is the source of the 14 T cell receptor beta chains below, sequenced in a study of T-cell memory formation after mild COVID-19. TCRdb itself ran the 5' RACE reads through MiXCR, one entry per CDR3 protein. Of 170,000 or so distinct CDR3 sequences in the sample, less than 40% were seen once. Material for sequencing was PBMCs or a T cell subset sorted from them (not recorded which). The receptors were gathered from an adult woman who had mild COVID-19 (a few samples of this study predate the infection). Cell type and time point are not known.

The chain combines TRBV24-1 with TRBJ2-7; D ambiguous. Germline V gene lookup returns CDR1 KGHDR and CDR2 SFDVKD. V shed 3 bases and J shed 3 bases, with 14 bases lying between them. The CDR3 consists of 15 residues. CDR3 bases: TGTGCCACCAGTGATGCGAGAATACCGGGCTACGAGCAGTACTTC. Translating it yields CATSDARIPGYEQYF.

CDR3 bases: TGCGCCAGCAGCTCGAGGCGGGGGGGCCGAGAGACCCAGTACTTC. Translation gives CASSSRRGGRETQYF. V gene TRBV5-1 combines with J gene TRBJ2-5; 9 positions match TRBD2. J was trimmed by 4 bases and V by 3 bases; bases with no gene match: 7. In germline, CDR1 is SGHRS, CDR2 YFSETQ. The CDR3 sequence is 15 residues long.

The J gene is TRBJ2-3, the V gene TRBV7-9, with D possibly matching TRBD1 (6 bases). The CDR3 is made up of 14 amino acids. V dropped 4 bases and J dropped 2 bases, with 10 bases sitting between them. CDR1 is SEHNR and CDR2 is FQNEAQ in the germline V gene (reference sequence). In nucleotides, the CDR3 is TGTGCCAGCAGCTCGGACAGCTCCACAGATACGCAGTATTTT. Protein: CASSSDSSTDTQYF.

The chain carries TRBV7-9 and TRBJ2-1, with 9 bases aligning to TRBD2. Trimming removed 5 bases from V and 5 bases from J; junction bases left unmatched: 10. Germline V gives CDR1 SEHNR, CDR2 FQNEAQ (reference sequence). The CDR3 has 16 amino acids. The DNA of the CDR3 is TGTGCCAGCAGCCCCGGGACTAGCAGGACGCACAATGAGCAGTTCTTC. This sequence encodes CASSPGTSRTHNEQFF.

CDR3 amino acids: CASSFLPGTGRKGFMNTEAFF. The DNA of the CDR3 is TGTGCCAGCAGTTTCCTTCCCGGGACAGGTCGAAAGGGCTTCATGAACACTGAAGCTTTCTTT. This chain uses TRBV12-3 or TRBV12-4 with TRBJ1-1, with 8 bases that match TRBD1. V gave up 3 bases and J gave up 0 bases; unmatched junction bases: 21. The CDR3 totals 21 residues.

V is TRBV7-9 and J is TRBJ2-2, with D possibly being TRBD1 or TRBD2 (6 bases each). Trimming took 6 bases from V and 1 from J, leaving 12 bases between them. Per germline, CDR1 SEHNR and CDR2 FQNEAQ (reference sequence). The CDR3 spans 15 residues. CDR3 protein: CASSPRGGNTGELFF. The DNA for the CDR3 is TGTGCCAGCAGTCCCAGGGGAGGGAACACCGGGGAGCTGTTTTTT.

This clonotype occurred a few times. This rearrangement joins TRBV15 to TRBJ2-2; TRBD2 might be the D (5 bases). This CDR3 is 13 amino acids long. V was cut by 3 bases and J by 5 bases, with 7 bases left in between. Germline loops: CDR1 LNHNV, CDR2 YYDKDF (reference sequence). The CDR3: CATSSTGTGELFF. CDR3 DNA: TGTGCCACCAGCAGCACGGGGACCGGGGAGCTGTTTTTT.

V is TRBV6-5 and J is TRBJ2-2, with no clear D. Germline V gene data show CDR1 as MNHEY and CDR2 as SVGAGI. The CDR3 is 17 amino acids. V was clipped by 3 bases and J by 5 bases, with 19 bases between them. For the CDR3, the DNA is TGTGCCAGCAGTTATCACTACCCGAGTGTCGGGACCGGGGAGCTGTTTTTT. This sequence encodes CASSYHYPSVGTGELFF.

This chain uses TRBV20-1 with TRBJ2-7; D not resolved. Germline lookup yields CDR1 DFQATT and CDR2 SNEGSKA (reference sequence). Between the trimmed V and J ends, which lost 3 bases and 5 bases, there was a span of 17 bases. This CDR3 region has 14 residues. Written as DNA, the CDR3 is TGCAGTGCTAGGCCGGACCCCAACTGGGACGAGCAGTACTTC. The encoded protein is CSARPDPNWDEQYF.

This clonotype was found a few times. V usage is TRBV5-1 and J usage is TRBJ2-7; no firm D call. The ends were cut back, 0 bases at V and 3 bases at J, with 7 bases in the middle. This CDR3 region has 13 residues. Per germline, CDR1 SGHRS and CDR2 YFSETQ. The chain's CDR3 is CASSLDWSYEQYF. The DNA of the CDR3 is TGCGCCAGCAGCTTGGACTGGAGCTACGAGCAGTACTTC.

The V gene is TRBV9, the J gene TRBJ2-2; D is uncertain. V lost 0 bases, J lost 1 base, and 4 bases lay in between. The CDR3 extends over 14 amino acids. Germline V CDR1 and CDR2: SGDLS, YYNGEE. CDR3 region: CASSVGWNTGELFF. DNA for the CDR3: TGTGCCAGCAGCGTAGGGTGGAACACCGGGGAGCTGTTTTTT. Together with reference TRBV9 and TRBJ2-2, the CDR3 gives the full variable domain: DSGVTQTPKHLITATGQRVTLRCSPRSGDLSVYWYQQSLDQGLQFLIQYYNGEERAKGNILERFSAQQFPDLHSELNLSSLELGDSALYFCASSVGWNTGELFFGEGSRLTVL.

This clonotype was seen only a few times. The chain combines TRBV5-1 with TRBJ1-2; 9 bases map to TRBD1. Looked up from germline, CDR1 is SGHRS and CDR2 is YFSETQ. The V and J ends lost 0 bases and 4 bases, in that order; junction bases with no gene match: 4. The length of the CDR3 is 15 residues. CDR3 sequence (DNA): TGCGCCAGCAGCTTGGGTACAGGGGGCGCCTATGGCTACACCTTC. It encodes CASSLGTGGAYGYTF. The whole variable domain, remainder taken from reference TRBV5-1 and TRBJ1-2, is KAGVTQTPRYLIKTRGQQVTLSCSPISGHRSVSWYQQTPGQGLQFLFEYFSETQRNKGNFPGRFSGRQFSNSRSEMNVSTLELGDSALYLCASSLGTGGAYGYTFGSGTRLTVV.

The rearrangement links TRBV6-5 to TRBJ2-7, with D unresolved. From germline, CDR1 is MNHEY and CDR2 SVGAGI. The CDR3 covers 15 residues. V lost 0 bases to trimming and J lost 0 bases, with 9 bases between them. The CDR3 DNA reads as TGTGCCAGCAGTTACTCCGGCAAGAACTCCTACGAGCAGTACTTC. Residues: CASSYSGKNSYEQYF.

This rearrangement joins TRBV23-1 to TRBJ2-4; no firm D call. TRBV23-1 is marked as an open reading frame, function uncertain. The V end lost 4 bases, the J end lost 7 bases, and 11 bases lay between the germline ends. The CDR3 runs to 13 residues. The CDR3 reads CASSPHPQNIQYF. CDR3 DNA sequence: TGCGCCAGCAGTCCCCATCCCCAGAACATTCAGTACTTC.